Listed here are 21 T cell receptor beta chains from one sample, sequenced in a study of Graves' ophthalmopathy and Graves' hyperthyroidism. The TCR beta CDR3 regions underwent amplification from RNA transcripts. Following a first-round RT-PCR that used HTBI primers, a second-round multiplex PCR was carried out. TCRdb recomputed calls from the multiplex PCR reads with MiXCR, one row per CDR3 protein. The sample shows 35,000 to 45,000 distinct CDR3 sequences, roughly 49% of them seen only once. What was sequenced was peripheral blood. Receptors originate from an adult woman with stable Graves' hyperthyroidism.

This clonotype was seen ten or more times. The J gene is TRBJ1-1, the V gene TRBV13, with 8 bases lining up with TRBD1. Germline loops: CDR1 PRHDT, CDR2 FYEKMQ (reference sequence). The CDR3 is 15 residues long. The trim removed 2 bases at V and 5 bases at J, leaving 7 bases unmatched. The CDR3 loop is CASSLQGARGTEAFF. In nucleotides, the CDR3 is TGTGCCAGCAGCTTACAGGGGGCGCGAGGTACTGAAGCTTTCTTT. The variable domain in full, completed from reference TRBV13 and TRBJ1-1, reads AAGVIQSPRHLIKEKRETATLKCYPIPRHDTVYWYQQGPGQDPQFLISFYEKMQSDKGSIPDRFSAQQFSDYHSELNMSSLELGDSALYFCASSLQGARGTEAFFGQGTRLTVV.

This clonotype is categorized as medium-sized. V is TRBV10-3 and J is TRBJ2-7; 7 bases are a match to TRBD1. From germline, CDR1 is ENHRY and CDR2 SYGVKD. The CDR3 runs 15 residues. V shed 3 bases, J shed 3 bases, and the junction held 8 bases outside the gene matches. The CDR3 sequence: CAISDPGTVNYEQYF. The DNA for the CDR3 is TGTGCCATCAGTGACCCCGGGACAGTGAACTACGAGCAGTACTTC.

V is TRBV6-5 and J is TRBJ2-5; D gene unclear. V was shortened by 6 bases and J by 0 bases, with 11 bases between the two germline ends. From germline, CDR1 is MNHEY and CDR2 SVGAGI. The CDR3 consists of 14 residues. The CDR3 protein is CASSPGWNQETQYF. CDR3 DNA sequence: TGTGCCAGCAGCCCTGGGTGGAACCAAGAGACCCAGTACTTC.

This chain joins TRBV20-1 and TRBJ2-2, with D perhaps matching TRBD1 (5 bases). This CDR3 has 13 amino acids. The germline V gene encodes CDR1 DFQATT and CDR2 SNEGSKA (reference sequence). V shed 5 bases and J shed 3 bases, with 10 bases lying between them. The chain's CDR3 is CSALSRDTGELFF. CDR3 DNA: TGCAGTGCTCTTTCCAGGGACACCGGGGAGCTGTTTTTT.

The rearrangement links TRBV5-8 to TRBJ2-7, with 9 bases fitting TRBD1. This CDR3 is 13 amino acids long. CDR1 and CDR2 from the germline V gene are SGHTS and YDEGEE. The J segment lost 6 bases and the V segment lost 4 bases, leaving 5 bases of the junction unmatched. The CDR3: CASSTGQGGEQYF. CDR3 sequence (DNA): TGTGCCAGCAGCACGGGACAGGGAGGCGAGCAGTACTTC.

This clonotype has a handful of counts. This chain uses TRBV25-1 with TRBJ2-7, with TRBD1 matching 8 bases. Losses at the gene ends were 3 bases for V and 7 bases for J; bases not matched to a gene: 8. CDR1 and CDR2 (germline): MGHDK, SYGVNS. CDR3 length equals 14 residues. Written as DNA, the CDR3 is TGTGCCAGCAGTGAGAGGGGACAGGTTCGGGAGCAGTACTTC. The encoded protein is CASSERGQVREQYF.

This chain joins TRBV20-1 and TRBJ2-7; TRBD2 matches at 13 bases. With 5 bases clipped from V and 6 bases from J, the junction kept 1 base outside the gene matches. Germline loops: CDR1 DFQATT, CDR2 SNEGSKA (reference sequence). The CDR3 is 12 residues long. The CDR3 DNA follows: TGCAGTGCTTGGACTAGCGGGAGCGAGCAGTACTTC. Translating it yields CSAWTSGSEQYF.

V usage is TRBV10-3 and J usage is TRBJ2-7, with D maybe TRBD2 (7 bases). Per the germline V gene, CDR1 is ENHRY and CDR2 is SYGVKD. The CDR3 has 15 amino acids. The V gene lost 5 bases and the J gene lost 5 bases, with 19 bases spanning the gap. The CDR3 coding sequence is TGTGCCATCAGTCCAGGGGTGGCGGGAGTGAACGAGCAGTACTTC. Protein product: CAISPGVAGVNEQYF.

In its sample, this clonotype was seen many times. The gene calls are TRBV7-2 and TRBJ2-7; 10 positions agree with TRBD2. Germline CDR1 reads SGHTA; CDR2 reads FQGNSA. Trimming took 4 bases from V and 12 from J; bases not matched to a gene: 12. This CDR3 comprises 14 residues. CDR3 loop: CASSSGGLAEWMYF. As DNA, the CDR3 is TGTGCCAGCAGCTCGGGTGGACTAGCGGAGTGGATGTACTTC.

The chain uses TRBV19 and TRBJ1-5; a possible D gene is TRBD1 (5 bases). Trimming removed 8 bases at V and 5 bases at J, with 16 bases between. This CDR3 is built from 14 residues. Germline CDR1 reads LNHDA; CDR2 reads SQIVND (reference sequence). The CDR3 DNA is TGTGCCAGTGGTAGAACAGGTCGTGATCAGCCCCAGCATTTT. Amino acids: CASGRTGRDQPQHF.

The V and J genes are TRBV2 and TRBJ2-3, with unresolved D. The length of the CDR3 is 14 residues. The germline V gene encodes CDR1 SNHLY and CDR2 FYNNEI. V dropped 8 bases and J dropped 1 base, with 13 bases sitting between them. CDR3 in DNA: TGTGCCAGCCACCCGGGCGACCGCACAGATACGCAGTATTTT. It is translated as CASHPGDRTDTQYF. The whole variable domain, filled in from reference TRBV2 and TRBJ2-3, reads EPEVTQTPSHQVTQMGQEVILRCVPISNHLYFYWYRQILGQKVEFLVSFYNNEISEKSEIFDDQFSVERPDGSNFTLKIRSTKLEDSAMYFCASHPGDRTDTQYFGPGTRLTVL.

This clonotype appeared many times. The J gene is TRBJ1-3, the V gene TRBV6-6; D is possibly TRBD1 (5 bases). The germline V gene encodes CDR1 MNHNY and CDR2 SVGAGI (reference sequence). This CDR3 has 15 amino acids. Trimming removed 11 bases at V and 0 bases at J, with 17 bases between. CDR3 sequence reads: CASREWGFSGNTIYF. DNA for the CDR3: TGTGCCTCCCGAGAGTGGGGCTTCTCTGGAAACACCATATATTTT.

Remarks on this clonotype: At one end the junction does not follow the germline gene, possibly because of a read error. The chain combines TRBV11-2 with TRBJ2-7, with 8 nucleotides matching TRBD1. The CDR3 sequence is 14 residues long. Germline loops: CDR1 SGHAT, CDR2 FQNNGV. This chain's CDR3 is CASSRATGVHEQYF. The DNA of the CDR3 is TGTGCTAGCAGCCGAGCGACAGGGGTCCACGAGCAGTACTTC.

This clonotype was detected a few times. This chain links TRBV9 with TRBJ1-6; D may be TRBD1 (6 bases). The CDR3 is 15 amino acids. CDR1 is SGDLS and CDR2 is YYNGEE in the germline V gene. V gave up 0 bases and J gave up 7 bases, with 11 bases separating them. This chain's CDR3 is CASSVAFGQNSPLHF. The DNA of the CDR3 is TGTGCCAGCAGCGTAGCATTCGGACAGAATTCACCCCTCCACTTT.

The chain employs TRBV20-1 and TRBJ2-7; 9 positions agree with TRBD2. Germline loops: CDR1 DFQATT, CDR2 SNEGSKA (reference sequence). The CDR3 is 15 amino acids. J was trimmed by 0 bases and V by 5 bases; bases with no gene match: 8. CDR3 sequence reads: CSALASGMSSYEQYF. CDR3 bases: TGCAGTGCTCTGGCTAGCGGGATGAGCTCCTACGAGCAGTACTTC.

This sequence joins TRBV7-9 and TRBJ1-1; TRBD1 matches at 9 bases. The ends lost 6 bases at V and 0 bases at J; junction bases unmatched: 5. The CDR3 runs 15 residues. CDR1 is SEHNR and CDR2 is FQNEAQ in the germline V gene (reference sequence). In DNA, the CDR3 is TGTGCCAGCAGTCCCGGGACAGGGATGAACACTGAAGCTTTCTTT. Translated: CASSPGTGMNTEAFF.

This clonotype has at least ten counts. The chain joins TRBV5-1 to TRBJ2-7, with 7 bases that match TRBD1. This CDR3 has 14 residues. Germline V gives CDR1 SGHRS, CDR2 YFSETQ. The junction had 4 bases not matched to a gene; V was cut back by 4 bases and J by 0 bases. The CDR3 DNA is TGCGCCAGCAGCCGGGACAGAGGCTCCTACGAGCAGTACTTC. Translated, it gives CASSRDRGSYEQYF.

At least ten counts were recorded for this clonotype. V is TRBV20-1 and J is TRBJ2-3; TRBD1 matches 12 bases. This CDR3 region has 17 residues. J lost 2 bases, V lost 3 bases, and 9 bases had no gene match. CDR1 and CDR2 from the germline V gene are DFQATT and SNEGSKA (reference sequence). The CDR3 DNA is TGCAGTGCTAGCTTTGGGACAGGGGGCCCCCCCACAGATACGCAGTATTTT. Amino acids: CSASFGTGGPPTDTQYF.

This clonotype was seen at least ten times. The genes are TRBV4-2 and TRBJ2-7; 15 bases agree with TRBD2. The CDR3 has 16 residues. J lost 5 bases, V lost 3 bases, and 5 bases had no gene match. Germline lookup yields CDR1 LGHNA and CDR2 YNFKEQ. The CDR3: CASSQGTSGRSHEQYF. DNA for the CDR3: TGTGCCAGCAGCCAGGGGACTAGCGGGAGGTCCCACGAGCAGTACTTC.

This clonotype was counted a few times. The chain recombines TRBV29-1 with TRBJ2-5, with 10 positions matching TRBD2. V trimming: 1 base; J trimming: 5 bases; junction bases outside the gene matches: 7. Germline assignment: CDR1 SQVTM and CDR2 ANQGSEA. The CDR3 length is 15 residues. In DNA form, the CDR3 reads TGCAGCGTTGAAGGTTGGCTAGCGGGAGAGGAGACCCAGTACTTC. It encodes CSVEGWLAGEETQYF.

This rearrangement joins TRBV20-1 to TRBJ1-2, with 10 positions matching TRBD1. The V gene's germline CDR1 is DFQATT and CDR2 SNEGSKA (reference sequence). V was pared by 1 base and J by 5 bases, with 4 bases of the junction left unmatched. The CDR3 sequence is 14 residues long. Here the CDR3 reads CSARGLDRGYGYTF. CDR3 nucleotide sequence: TGCAGTGCTAGAGGGCTGGACAGGGGGTATGGCTACACCTTC.